This T cell receptor beta chain was profiled in a study of blood T cells in healthy people across ages. Then a second PCR, running roughly 7 to 12 cycles, was carried out with a sample-barcoded 5' primer and a J-beta primer mix. MiXCR, run by TCRdb on the 5' RACE reads, gives a single entry per CDR3 protein. Of about 800,000 distinct CDR3 sequences detected, about 25% appear once; the ten largest clones hold around 3.6%. The CDR3 runs to 15 residues. Per the germline V gene, CDR1 is DFQATT and CDR2 is SNEGSKA (reference sequence). J gave up 4 bases and V 6 bases, and 9 bases lay outside the gene matches. This same sample was also part of a study on T cells of mothers and their children.

The receptor was isolated from a boy younger than 18 in good health. The sample comprised blood. The chain recombines TRBV20-1 with TRBJ2-2, with 9 bases fitting TRBD1. CDR3 coding DNA: TGCAGTGCCCAGAGATTGACAGGGGGCACCGGGGAGCTGTTTTTT. It yields the protein CSAQRLTGGTGELFF.